This T cell receptor (beta chain) was captured by sequencing in a study of cytomegalovirus exposure and HLA in healthy donors. General study points: For TCR beta chains, V- and J-gene trimming was later linked to a missense DCLRE1C variant. As a later analysis showed, several of the most significant clusters appeared to be linked to common viral pathogens.

Turning to this clone: Its cognate antigen is unknown.

Primers: 60 Vbeta forward and 13 Jbeta reverse. Assay used: immunoSEQ multiplex PCR; TCRdb lists only in-frame clones, some missing. The repertoire consists of roughly 180,000 clones, with around 80% occurring once and the leading ten covering about 2%. This CDR3 is 16 amino acids long. J gave up 3 bases and V 4 bases, and 9 bases lay outside the gene matches. Germline CDR1 MGHRA, CDR2 YSYEKL. V and J are TRBV4-1 and TRBJ2-7, with 10 bases lining up with TRBD1. Material: PBMCs. This TCR was sampled from a woman between 18 and 29 years old in good health and CMV-seropositive. The CDR3 DNA sequence: TGCGCCAGCAGCCTTGACGCGGGACAGGGGCTCTACGAGCAGTACGTC. Protein sequence: CASSLDAGQGLYEQYV.